A single sample is the source of the 29 T cell receptor beta chains below, sequenced in a study of T cell responses to AZD1222 COVID-19 vaccine. Sequenced by immunoSEQ multiplex PCR; TCRdb stores in-frame clones only, minus some. The data contain nearly 110,000 clones, over 80% of them singletons. This material consisted of peripheral blood, taken 28 days after the second AZD1222 dose. These receptors were obtained from an adult who received the AZD1222 COVID-19 vaccine.

This sequence joins TRBV19 and TRBJ1-4, with D maybe TRBD1 (5 bases). In germline, CDR1 is LNHDA, CDR2 SQIVND (reference sequence). The CDR3 has 13 residues. The V end was cut by 6 bases, the J end by 6 bases, with 11 bases between. The CDR3 DNA sequence: TGTGCCAGTAGCTGGCAGGGTGATGAAAAACTGTTTTTT. It is translated as CASSWQGDEKLFF.

V usage is TRBV7-8 and J usage is TRBJ1-2; 8 bases align to TRBD1. CDR3 length: 16 amino acids. The junction had 10 bases not matched to a gene; V was cut back by 5 bases and J by 2 bases. From germline, CDR1 is SGHVS and CDR2 FQNEAQ. The CDR3 DNA sequence: TGTGCCAGCAGCCCGAAGACAGGGGCCACCAACTATGGCTACACCTTC. Its translation is CASSPKTGATNYGYTF. Drawing the rest from reference TRBV7-8 and TRBJ1-2, the complete variable domain is GAGVSQSPRYKVAKRGQDVALRCDPISGHVSLFWYQQALGQGPEFLTYFQNEAQLDKSGLPSDRFFAERPEGSVSTLKIQRTQQEDSAVYLCASSPKTGATNYGYTFGSGTRLTVV.

V usage is TRBV4-1 and J usage is TRBJ1-2, with 7 bases that match TRBD1. The CDR3 extends over 15 amino acids. Germline V gene data show CDR1 as MGHRA and CDR2 as YSYEKL. V lost 4 bases, J lost 5 bases, and 10 bases stayed unmatched. As DNA, the CDR3 is TGCGCCAGCAGCCTCGACAGGGAAACCCTTTATGGCTACACCTTC. This encodes CASSLDRETLYGYTF.

A few counts support this clone. The gene calls are TRBV6-5 and TRBJ2-2, with 7 bases fitting TRBD1. The germline gives CDR1 MNHEY, CDR2 SVGAGI. This CDR3 has 15 amino acids. The V segment lost 5 bases and the J segment 0 bases; nucleotides outside the gene matches: 3. CDR3 sequence: CASSRDSANTGELFF. The CDR3 coding sequence is TGTGCCAGCAGTCGGGACAGCGCGAACACCGGGGAGCTGTTTTTT.

V gene TRBV19 combines with J gene TRBJ1-1; TRBD1 agrees at 8 bases. In germline, CDR1 is LNHDA, CDR2 SQIVND (reference sequence). This CDR3 has 15 residues. Trimming removed 8 bases from V and 4 bases from J; junction bases left unmatched: 12. CDR3 DNA sequence: TGTGCCAGTTACGACAGGGGCGGTCGAAGCACTGAAGCTTTCTTT. Its translation is CASYDRGGRSTEAFF.

The gene calls are TRBV7-3 and TRBJ1-6; no clear D gene. This CDR3 has 14 residues. Between the trimmed V and J ends, which lost 4 bases and 6 bases, there was a span of 10 bases. The germline V gene has CDR1 SGHTA and CDR2 FQGTGA. CDR3: CASSSLGPNSPLHF. CDR3 nucleotide sequence: TGTGCCAGCAGCTCCCTCGGGCCTAATTCACCCCTCCACTTT.

The chain couples TRBV15 to TRBJ1-2, with D unclear. Trimming removed 0 bases at V and 3 bases at J, with 8 bases between. The CDR3 length is 14 residues. CDR1 is LNHNV, CDR2 YYDKDF, per germline (reference sequence). CDR3 protein: CATSRDTQDYGYTF. The CDR3 DNA is TGTGCCACCAGCAGAGATACGCAAGACTATGGCTACACCTTC.

The chain combines TRBV27 with TRBJ2-7, with 7 nucleotides matching TRBD1. The CDR3 loop spans 15 amino acids. Trimming took 4 bases from V and 6 from J; bases not matched to a gene: 12. CDR1 and CDR2 (germline): MNHEY, SMNVEV (reference sequence). CDR3 bases: TGTGCCAGCAGTTGGGAACCGACAGGGATCGGCGAGCAGTACTTC. It codes for CASSWEPTGIGEQYF.

This clone was recorded once. The V gene is TRBV29-1, the J gene TRBJ1-4; D perhaps matches TRBD1 (5 bases). CDR1 SQVTM and CDR2 ANQGSEA come from the germline V gene. V dropped 4 bases and J dropped 6 bases, with 12 bases sitting between them. This CDR3 contains 13 residues. Here the CDR3 DNA reads TGCAGCGTTGTAGCCAGGGCTGATGAAAAACTGTTTTTT. Amino acid sequence: CSVVARADEKLFF.

The chain employs TRBV7-9 and TRBJ2-6; no firm D call. CDR1 and CDR2 from the germline V gene are SEHNR and FQNEAQ (reference sequence). Trimming took 2 bases from V and 5 from J, leaving 10 bases between them. This CDR3 contains 15 residues. CDR3 nucleotide sequence: TGTGCCAGCAGCTTACCGAAAGGACGGGCCAACGTCCTGACTTTC. Translated: CASSLPKGRANVLTF.

The rearrangement uses TRBV4-3 and TRBJ2-2; D not resolved. The V gene's germline CDR1 is LGHNA and CDR2 YSLEER. Trimming removed 2 bases from V and 5 bases from J, with 9 bases in between. This CDR3 has 14 amino acids. In DNA, the CDR3 is TGCGCCAGCAGCCAACGGGTTTGGACCGGGGAGCTGTTTTTT. As protein: CASSQRVWTGELFF.

V gene TRBV30 combines with J gene TRBJ2-7, with D uncertain. From germline, CDR1 is GTSNPN and CDR2 SVGIG (reference sequence). The CDR3 length is 15 residues. V was shortened by 2 bases and J by 1 base, with 15 bases between the two germline ends. The DNA of the CDR3 is TGTGCCTGGAGTATGGACGTTGGCCCATCCTACGAGCAGTACTTC. It encodes CAWSMDVGPSYEQYF.

V usage is TRBV19 and J usage is TRBJ1-4; TRBD1 matches 7 bases. The CDR3 runs 16 residues. Unmatched junction bases numbered 10, after V lost 4 bases and J lost 5 bases. Germline CDR1 is LNHDA and CDR2 is SQIVND (reference sequence). The CDR3 protein is CASSTATTGSNEKLFF. The DNA for the CDR3 is TGTGCCAGTAGTACGGCTACGACAGGGTCAAATGAAAAACTGTTTTTT.

The chain has TRBV12-3 or TRBV12-4 and TRBJ1-5, with D unclear. Trimming took 6 bases from V and 4 from J, leaving 7 bases between them. The CDR3 is 12 amino acids. Here the CDR3 DNA reads TGTGCCAGCAGCACCCTTAATCAGCCCCAGCATTTT. Residues: CASSTLNQPQHF.

V gene TRBV3-1 (or the pseudogene TRBV3-2) combines with J gene TRBJ2-3, with D maybe TRBD2 (6 bases). Trimming took 4 bases from V and 2 from J, leaving 16 bases between them. In germline, CDR1 is LGHDT, CDR2 YNNKEL (reference sequence). This CDR3 has 16 amino acids. In DNA, the CDR3 is TGTGCCAGCAGCCCCCCCCCGGGGGACCCCACAGATACGCAGTATTTT. It codes for CASSPPPGDPTDTQYF.

The J gene is TRBJ2-7, the V gene TRBV7-9; D unclear. This CDR3 has 11 residues. The V gene lost 2 bases and the J gene lost 3 bases, with 2 bases spanning the gap. In germline, CDR1 is SEHNR, CDR2 FQNEAQ (reference sequence). The CDR3 bases are TGTGCCAGCAGCTTATTCTACGAGCAGTACTTC. The encoded protein is CASSLFYEQYF.

The chain carries TRBV7-9 and TRBJ1-2; tentatively, D is TRBD1 (6 bases). The germline V gene encodes CDR1 SEHNR and CDR2 FQNEAQ (reference sequence). V was shortened by 2 bases and J by 13 bases, with 11 bases between the two germline ends. This CDR3 is built from 11 residues. The CDR3 DNA reads as TGTGCCAGCAGCTTACAAACAGGGTTCACCTTC. Translating gives CASSLQTGFTF.

The chain recombines TRBV7-3 with TRBJ1-2; D gene ambiguous. Germline-derived CDR1 and CDR2 are SGHTA and FQGTGA. Trimming took off 2 bases at V and 5 bases at J, with 12 bases between the two ends. The CDR3 consists of 14 residues. CDR3 region: CASSLAHGDYGYTF. The CDR3 DNA reads as TGTGCCAGCAGCTTAGCTCACGGGGATTATGGCTACACCTTC.

The chain employs TRBV19 and TRBJ2-2, with 11 bases that match TRBD1. The germline V gene has CDR1 LNHDA and CDR2 SQIVND (reference sequence). V gave up 8 bases and J gave up 0 bases; unmatched junction bases: 17. The CDR3 sequence is 20 residues long. DNA of the CDR3: TGTGCCAGTCGCAATACCCGGGACAGGGGGGTAAGAGCGAACACCGGGGAGCTGTTTTTT. Amino acids: CASRNTRDRGVRANTGELFF.

This clone has only one observation. The CDR3 region is CASSNRETGELFF. CDR3 nucleotides: TGTGCCAGCAGTAACAGGGAGACCGGGGAGCTGTTTTTT. J is TRBJ2-2 and V is TRBV6-5, with a weak D call TRBD1 (6 bases). V dropped 5 bases and J dropped 5 bases, with 9 bases sitting between them. Germline V lookup: CDR1 MNHEY, CDR2 SVGAGI. There are 13 residues in the CDR3.

This clone has just a few counts. The V call is TRBV12-5, the J call TRBJ2-3; maybe TRBD1 (5 bases). Germline-derived CDR1 and CDR2 are LGHNT and FRNRAP. The CDR3 consists of 13 residues. Trimming removed 1 base from V and 6 bases from J, with 8 bases in between. As DNA, the CDR3 is TGTGCTAGTGGTTTGGCAGGGCGGGATACGCAGTATTTT. The encoded protein is CASGLAGRDTQYF.

The chain's CDR3 is CASSQDWASSYEQYF. The CDR3 nucleotides are TGCGCCAGCAGCCAAGATTGGGCCAGCTCCTACGAGCAGTACTTC. V is TRBV4-1 and J is TRBJ2-7; no clear D. The CDR3 length is 15 residues. Germline CDR1 MGHRA, CDR2 YSYEKL. The V end was cut by 0 bases, the J end by 0 bases, with 9 bases between.

CDR3 residues: CASQRSSNEKLFF. The CDR3 DNA reads as TGTGCCAGTCAAAGGTCATCTAATGAAAAACTGTTTTTT. The chain has TRBV5-6 and TRBJ1-4, with unresolved D. The CDR3 contains 13 residues. Germline CDR1 is SGHDT and CDR2 is YYEEEE. Between the trimmed V and J ends, which lost 8 bases and 3 bases, there was a span of 11 bases.

CDR3 DNA: TGTGCCAGCAGCTTACGGGTGGCTAGCGGGAGGACAGATACGCAGTATTTT. This encodes CASSLRVASGRTDTQYF. The chain couples TRBV7-8 to TRBJ2-3; 11 bases are shared with TRBD2. This CDR3 spans 17 amino acids. V shed 2 bases, J shed 3 bases, and the junction held 7 bases outside the gene matches. Germline loops: CDR1 SGHVS, CDR2 FQNEAQ.

The V call is TRBV29-1, the J call TRBJ1-2, with a tentative D call TRBD1 (5 bases). The CDR3 contains 13 residues. CDR1 SQVTM and CDR2 ANQGSEA come from the germline V gene. The V and J ends lost 1 base and 4 bases respectively, with 10 bases between them. The CDR3: CSVEGGTAYGYTF. The CDR3 bases are TGCAGCGTTGAAGGTGGGACCGCCTATGGCTACACCTTC.

This clone was recorded only once. The rearrangement links TRBV3-1 (or the pseudogene TRBV3-2) to TRBJ1-1; D is uncertain. There are 14 residues in the CDR3. Trimming took off 0 bases at V and 0 bases at J, with 5 bases between the two ends. Germline V gene sequence: CDR1 LGHDT, CDR2 YNNKEL (reference sequence). The DNA of the CDR3 is TGTGCCAGCAGCCAAGACATCGTGAACACTGAAGCTTTCTTT. Translating it yields CASSQDIVNTEAFF.

The chain joins TRBV4-1 to TRBJ2-7; the D call may be TRBD1 or TRBD2 (7 bases each). Germline V gene data show CDR1 as MGHRA and CDR2 as YSYEKL. The CDR3 has 19 amino acids. Deletions cut 4 bases from V and 3 bases from J, with 28 bases between. The CDR3 loop is CASSLNPEARGRVIYEQYF. In DNA form, the CDR3 reads TGCGCCAGCAGCCTAAATCCCGAGGCCAGGGGGAGGGTTATCTACGAGCAGTACTTC.

The chain is built from TRBV19 and TRBJ2-2; D call uncertain. CDR1 and CDR2 (germline): LNHDA, SQIVND (reference sequence). Between the trimmed V and J ends, which lost 8 bases and 4 bases, there was a span of 17 bases. This CDR3 has 15 residues. The CDR3, as DNA: TGTGCCAGTCAAAAAGAGACCCGACCCACCGGGGAGCTGTTTTTT. Translating it yields CASQKETRPTGELFF.

The chain carries TRBV6-5 and TRBJ2-7; TRBD1 is a possible D gene (6 bases). Per germline, CDR1 MNHEY and CDR2 SVGAGI. The V end was cut by 6 bases, the J end by 5 bases, with 17 bases between. The CDR3 runs to 14 residues. The CDR3 loop reads CASRLNTGFHEQYF. Written as DNA, the CDR3 is TGTGCCAGCAGGCTCAATACAGGGTTCCACGAGCAGTACTTC.